This TCR beta chain was observed in a study of a mutant IDH1 vaccine in newly diagnosed glioma. Per the germline V gene, CDR1 is SNHLY and CDR2 is FYNNEI. V lost 7 bases and J 2 bases, leaving 15 bases between the germline ends. The CDR3 runs 16 residues. Generated by immunoSEQ multiplex PCR, the TCRdb table keeps only in-frame clones and is missing some. The sample carries approximately 52,000 clones, more than 60% recorded once. As to time point: baseline, week 1 (first vaccination visit). Treatment specified: pre-vaccination baseline after standard-of-care therapy. The sample holds a few counts of this clone.

The receptor's source is a woman aged 40 to 50 with glioma. This specimen was PBMCs, taken from a glioma patient treated with radiotherapy, temozolomide or both. This chain connects TRBV2 to TRBJ2-6; tentatively, D is TRBD2 (7 bases). CDR3 DNA: TGTGCCAGCACCCCCAAGGGGGGGGCTGGGGCCAACGTCCTGACTTTC. As protein: CASTPKGGAGANVLTF.